Listed below are T cell receptor beta chains from one sample, sequenced in a study of technical replicates of blood from several donors. Method: immunoSEQ multiplex PCR; TCRdb's copy keeps in-frame clones and lacks some. The data contain 85,000 to 100,000 clones, more than 90% of them seen just once; the ten biggest clones take up approximately 0.21%. The source material was T cells isolated from PBMCs. These receptors came from a human donor in good health. The CDR3 runs from the conserved cysteine through the conserved F or W. The D gene is left open where the match is weak. The size of a clone is reported for some rows only, either as once, few or many, or as a class for expanded clones.

j_gene,v_gene,d_gene,abundance,CDR3nt,CDR3aa
TRBJ2-1,TRBV7-2,TRBD2,-,TGTGCCAGCAGCTTCGGTAGCGGGAGCTACAATGAGCAGTTCTTC,CASSFGSGSYNEQFF
TRBJ2-7,TRBV11-3,TRBD1,once,TGTGCCAGCAACCCAGACAGGGGAAACGAGCAGTACTTC,CASNPDRGNEQYF
TRBJ2-1,TRBV5-4,TRBD2,once,TGTGCCAGCAGCTTGGCTGGACTAGCGGGATATGAGCAGTTCTTC,CASSLAGLAGYEQFF
TRBJ1-1,TRBV15,-,few,TGTGCCACCAGCAGGAGAAACACTGAAGCTTTCTTT,CATSRRNTEAFF
TRBJ1-1,TRBV10-1,-,few,TGCGCCAGCAGTGAGTCGACCAGGACTGAAGCTTTCTTT,CASSESTRTEAFF
TRBJ2-2,TRBV11-2,-,-,TGTGCCGGAAAGGGAGGATTCGGGGAGCTGTTTTTT,CAGKGGFGELFF
TRBJ2-3,TRBV27,TRBD2,-,TGTGCCAGCAGTTTATACGGGAGGGCCAGCACAGATACGCAGTATTTT,CASSLYGRASTDTQYF
TRBJ2-7,TRBV11-3,-,-,TGTGCCAGCAGCTCGTGGGGGGAACAGGGGACCTACGAGCAGTACTTC,CASSSWGEQGTYEQYF
TRBJ2-7,TRBV4-1,TRBD2,-,TGCGCCAGCAGCCAGTCCAGCGGGGCCTACGAGCAGTACTTC,CASSQSSGAYEQYF
TRBJ1-1,TRBV30,-,-,TGTGCCTGGAGCCCCCTTGGGACTGATAACACTGAAGCTTTCTTT,CAWSPLGTDNTEAFF
TRBJ2-3,TRBV19,-,once,TGTGCCAGTAGTATAGGTCCAGGGAGCACAGATACGCAGTATTTT,CASSIGPGSTDTQYF